What follows describes a single T cell receptor beta chain. The antigen remains undetermined. This CDR3 region has 17 residues. Trimming took off 0 bases at V and 0 bases at J, with 15 bases between the two ends. Germline V lookup: CDR1 SGHRS, CDR2 YFSETQ. Roughly 100,000 TCR templates were assayed per sample. The protocol was immunoSEQ multiplex PCR, while the TCRdb copy is restricted to in-frame clones and leaves out a portion. The profile shows 100,000 or so clones, roughly 94% of them singletons. The sample comes from a study of siplizumab effects on memory and regulatory T cells. Study-level points and caveats: The Treg-derived share of mappable alloreactive CD4+ clones averaged 68.8% with siplizumab and under 30% in controls. The study found that siplizumab significantly reduced alloreactive sequences traceable to unstimulated CD4+ memory cells. Naive T cells, seemingly more diverse than memory cells, seemed major alloresponse contributors.

The TCR originated in a human donor in good health. Sequencing used Tregs sorted from blood. The chain joins TRBV5-1 to TRBJ1-2; D ambiguous. CDR3 DNA sequence: TGCGCCAGCAGCTTGGGATATACTGTGGGAGCTAACTATGGCTACACCTTC. The encoded protein is CASSLGYTVGANYGYTF. The full variable domain, its missing parts supplied by reference TRBV5-1 and TRBJ1-2, is KAGVTQTPRYLIKTRGQQVTLSCSPISGHRSVSWYQQTPGQGLQFLFEYFSETQRNKGNFPGRFSGRQFSNSRSEMNVSTLELGDSALYLCASSLGYTVGANYGYTFGSGTRLTVV.